This T cell receptor (beta chain) was found in a study of blood T cells in healthy people across ages. The study, taken as a whole, reports: The diversity estimates, figures obtained from one million T cells, were considered underestimates. Not knowing donor CMV status may have confounded expanded clonotype changes. Long-lived donors carried more naive CD4+ cells and greater diversity than aged donors.

Combining a sample-barcoded 5' primer with a J-beta primer mix, a second PCR ran for roughly 6 to 12 cycles. The authors tagged each cDNA molecule using a template-switch adaptor with 12 random nucleotides. TCRdb analysed the 5' RACE reads with MiXCR anew, one entry per CDR3 protein. The sample has around 1.5 million distinct CDR3 sequences, 30% to 40% seen once. Germline assignment: CDR1 MDHEN and CDR2 SYDVKM. Trimming pared 7 bases from V and 5 bases from J, leaving 14 bases between. The CDR3 has 13 residues. Details on this clonotype: Antigen: not known.

This chain uses TRBV28 with TRBJ1-1; D is unclear. The receptor's source is a woman aged 25 to 39 in good health. The sample comprised blood. CDR3 protein: CASIHPFWTEAFF. DNA of the CDR3: TGTGCCAGCATACATCCCTTTTGGACTGAAGCTTTCTTT.